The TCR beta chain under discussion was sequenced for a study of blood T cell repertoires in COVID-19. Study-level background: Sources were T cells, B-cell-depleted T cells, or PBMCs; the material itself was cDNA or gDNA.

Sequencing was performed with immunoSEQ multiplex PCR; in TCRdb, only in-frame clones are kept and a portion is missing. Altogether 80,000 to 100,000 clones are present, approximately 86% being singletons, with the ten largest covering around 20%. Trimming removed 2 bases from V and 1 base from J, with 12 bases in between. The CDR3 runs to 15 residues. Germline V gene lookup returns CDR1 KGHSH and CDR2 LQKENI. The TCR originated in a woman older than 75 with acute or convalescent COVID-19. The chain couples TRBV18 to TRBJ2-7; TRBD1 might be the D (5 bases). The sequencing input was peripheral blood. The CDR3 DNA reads TGTGCCAGCTCACCAACAGGCCCTTGGTCCTACGAGCAGTACTTC. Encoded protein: CASSPTGPWSYEQYF.